The rows below give T cell receptor beta chains drawn from one sample of a study of T cells after yellow fever vaccination. In TCRdb, the 5' RACE reads were re-called with MiXCR into one record per CDR3 protein. The data contain 250,000 to 400,000 distinct CDR3 sequences, 4% to 5.5% of them singletons. The source material was PBMCs, sampled 15 days after the yellow fever booster vaccination. The source is a man aged 18 to 29 who received the YFV17D yellow fever vaccine. Each CDR3 is given with its conserved first and last residue. A D gene is named only where the DNA matches it firmly. For some rows the clone size is stated as once, few or many, or as a class when expanded; others skip it.

v_gene	d_gene	j_gene	abundance	CDR3aa	CDR3nt
TRBV2	TRBD2	TRBJ2-3	.	CASMETSGGADTQYF	TGTGCCAGCATGGAGACTAGCGGGGGCGCAGATACGCAGTATTTT
TRBV12-3/TRBV12-4	.	TRBJ1-5	.	CASSLGGDDQPQHF	TGTGCCAGCAGTTTAGGGGGGGACGATCAGCCCCAGCATTTT
TRBV12-3/TRBV12-4	.	TRBJ2-2	many	CASSFIGELFF	TGTGCCAGCAGTTTTATCGGGGAGCTGTTTTTT
TRBV4-3	.	TRBJ2-1	few	CASSQDSDRRGNEQFF	TGCGCCAGCAGCCAAGATAGCGACCGCAGGGGCAATGAGCAGTTCTTC
TRBV5-1	TRBD1	TRBJ1-2	few	CASSSQGQDYGYTF	TGCGCCAGCAGCTCACAGGGACAGGACTATGGCTACACCTTC
TRBV24-1	TRBD1	TRBJ1-6	few	CATGQEEGSPLHF	TGTGCCACCGGACAGGAGGAGGGTTCACCCCTCCACTTT
TRBV4-1	TRBD1	TRBJ1-4	.	CASSQVLQGANEKLFF	TGCGCCAGCAGCCAGGTCCTCCAGGGGGCTAATGAAAAACTGTTTTTT
TRBV6-5	TRBD2	TRBJ2-3	.	CASSQLRGLGTDTQYF	TGTGCCAGCAGCCAACTCAGGGGACTAGGCACAGATACGCAGTATTTT
TRBV20-1	TRBD2	TRBJ2-6	many	CSVLSAGGHGANVLTF	TGCAGTGTTTTGTCAGCGGGGGGCCATGGGGCCAACGTCCTGACTTTC
TRBV18	.	TRBJ2-4	many	CASSGSGLIAKNIQYF	TGTGCCAGCTCAGGATCAGGGTTAATAGCCAAAAACATTCAGTACTTC
TRBV5-1	.	TRBJ2-3	many	CASSSPGTRTDTQYF	TGCGCCAGCAGCTCCCCCGGGACACGAACAGATACGCAGTATTTT
TRBV6-2/TRBV6-3	.	TRBJ2-7	few	CASTSGTPEQYF	TGTGCCAGCACGTCCGGGACTCCCGAGCAGTACTTC
TRBV7-2	TRBD2	TRBJ2-3	many	CASSLQSGATDTQYF	TGTGCCAGCAGCTTACAAAGCGGGGCCACAGATACGCAGTATTTT
TRBV9	.	TRBJ1-5	.	CASSEGGQMLQPQHF	TGTGCCAGCAGCGAGGGGGGACAAATGTTGCAGCCCCAGCATTTT
TRBV5-1	TRBD1	TRBJ2-6	.	CASSPNRGTGANVLTF	TGCGCCAGCAGCCCCAACAGGGGAACGGGGGCCAACGTCCTGACTTTC